This TCR beta chain is from a study of cytomegalovirus exposure and HLA in healthy donors. Germline CDR1 is SGHAT and CDR2 is FQNNGV. The CDR3 length is 15 residues. Trimming at V came to 5 bases and at J to 5 bases, leaving 8 bases not matched to a gene. The PCR contained 60 Vbeta and 13 Jbeta primers. Assay: immunoSEQ multiplex PCR; the TCRdb copy retains only in-frame clones and omits some. In the table there are about 52,000 clones, around 50% of which are singletons. The V gene is TRBV11-2, the J gene TRBJ2-7, with 11 bases matching TRBD1. The sequenced material came from PBMCs. The TCR sequence derives from a human donor in good health. CDR3 loop: CASSALGQGAHEQYF. CDR3 DNA: TGTGCCAGCAGCGCCTTAGGACAGGGGGCCCACGAGCAGTACTTC.